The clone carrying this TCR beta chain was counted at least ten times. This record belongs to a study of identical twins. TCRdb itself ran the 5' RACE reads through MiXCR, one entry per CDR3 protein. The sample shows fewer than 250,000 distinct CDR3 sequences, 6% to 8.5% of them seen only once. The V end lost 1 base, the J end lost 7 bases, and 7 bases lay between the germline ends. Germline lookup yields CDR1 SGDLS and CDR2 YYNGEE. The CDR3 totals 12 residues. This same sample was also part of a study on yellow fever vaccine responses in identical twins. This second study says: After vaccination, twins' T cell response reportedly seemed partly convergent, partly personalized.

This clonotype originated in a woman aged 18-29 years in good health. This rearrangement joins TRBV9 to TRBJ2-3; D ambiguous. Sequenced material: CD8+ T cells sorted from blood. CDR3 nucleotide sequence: TGTGCCAGCAGCGTAAGTGGAAATACGCAGTATTTT. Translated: CASSVSGNTQYF. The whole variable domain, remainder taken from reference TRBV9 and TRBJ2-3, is DSGVTQTPKHLITATGQRVTLRCSPRSGDLSVYWYQQSLDQGLQFLIQYYNGEERAKGNILERFSAQQFPDLHSELNLSSLELGDSALYFCASSVSGNTQYFGPGTRLTVL.